The 24 T cell receptor beta chains listed next were all sequenced from one sample in a study of blood T cells in healthy people across ages. Next came a second PCR, run for roughly 7 to 12 cycles, which used a sample-barcoded 5' primer along with a J-beta primer mix. TCRdb called the 5' RACE reads again in MiXCR, with one record for every CDR3 protein. The repertoire holds approximately 800,000 distinct CDR3 sequences, with 56% as singletons. Sample: blood. Every receptor here comes from a man between 35 and 55 years old in good health.

This clonotype was recorded a few times. J is TRBJ1-2 and V is TRBV7-9; TRBD1 aligns across 12 bases. Germline V gene data show CDR1 as SEHNR and CDR2 as FQNEAQ (reference sequence). With 9 bases clipped from V and 6 bases from J, the junction kept 11 bases outside the gene matches. This CDR3 comprises 15 residues. The CDR3 DNA sequence: TGTGCCAGTAGCCTTACGGGACAGGGGGCGGATGGCTACACCTTC. Amino acid sequence: CASSLTGQGADGYTF.

This clonotype came up a few times. The J gene is TRBJ2-7, the V gene TRBV27; D unresolved. Germline loops: CDR1 MNHEY, CDR2 SMNVEV (reference sequence). V dropped 3 bases and J dropped 4 bases, with 10 bases sitting between them. The CDR3 has 13 residues. The DNA of the CDR3 is TGTGCCAGCAGTTTTGGAAGGTGGTACGAGCAGTACTTC. Translated, it gives CASSFGRWYEQYF.

There are a few counts of this clonotype. The chain carries TRBV12-3 or TRBV12-4 and TRBJ1-6; D uncertain. With 2 bases removed from V and 8 bases from J, the gap between germline ends came to 13 bases. This CDR3 is 15 amino acids long. CDR3 protein: CASSLRRRTHSPLHF. The CDR3, as DNA: TGTGCCAGCAGTTTACGTCGACGGACCCATTCACCCCTCCACTTT.

The chain is built from TRBV11-2 and TRBJ2-5; 9 bases agree with TRBD1. The CDR3 runs to 16 residues. The V and J ends lost 0 bases and 2 bases, in that order; junction bases with no gene match: 4. CDR1 is SGHAT, CDR2 FQNNGV, per germline. In DNA form, the CDR3 reads TGTGCCAGCAGCTTAGATTTAGGACAGGGGCAAGAGACCCAGTACTTC. It codes for CASSLDLGQGQETQYF.

The chain combines TRBV12-3 or TRBV12-4 with TRBJ2-3, with 10 bases fitting TRBD1. The trim removed 2 bases at V and 4 bases at J, leaving 6 bases unmatched. The CDR3 has 16 residues. The CDR3 DNA reads TGTGCCAGCAGTTTACCGGGACAGGGGTTTTCAGATACGCAGTATTTT. Translation: CASSLPGQGFSDTQYF.

This clonotype was detected a few times. This chain links TRBV30 with TRBJ1-5; tentative D call: TRBD1 (6 bases). Trimming left V 0 bases short and J 7 bases short, with 19 bases between. The V gene's germline CDR1 is GTSNPN and CDR2 SVGIG (reference sequence). This CDR3 region has 16 residues. The CDR3 sequence: CAWSVGRGVSGQPQHF. CDR3 sequence (DNA): TGTGCCTGGAGTGTAGGGAGGGGGGTTTCGGGACAGCCCCAGCATTTT.

There are a few counts of this clonotype. The chain employs TRBV29-1 and TRBJ2-3; D may correspond to TRBD1 or TRBD2 (6 bases each). There are 13 residues in the CDR3. CDR1 is SQVTM, CDR2 ANQGSEA, per germline. Trimming cost V 5 bases and J 0 bases, with 9 bases left between them. DNA of the CDR3: TGCAGCGTTAGGGGGACTAGCACAGATACGCAGTATTTT. Protein sequence: CSVRGTSTDTQYF.

The gene calls are TRBV12-3 or TRBV12-4 and TRBJ2-3, with 14 bases aligning to TRBD2. This CDR3 contains 21 residues. The V gene end was trimmed by 5 bases and the J gene end by 5 bases; junction bases not matched to a gene: 21. CDR3 in DNA: TGTGCCAGCAGTCTTCTTCCTCCTCGACTAGCGGGAGGGCCGGGAGGAGATACGCAGTATTTT. Translated: CASSLLPPRLAGGPGGDTQYF.

The chain couples TRBV6-1 to TRBJ1-2; no definite D call. This CDR3 has 15 amino acids. The germline V gene encodes CDR1 MNHNS and CDR2 SASEGT. V lost 6 bases and J 2 bases, leaving 16 bases between the germline ends. In DNA form, the CDR3 reads TGTGCCAGCAGCCGGGGAATAGAGGGCAACTATGGCTACACCTTC. Its translation is CASSRGIEGNYGYTF.

CDR3 nucleotide sequence: TGTGCCAGCAGTGCCCGGGACAACACTGAAGCTTTCTTT. Its protein is CASSARDNTEAFF. V and J are TRBV6-2 or TRBV6-3 and TRBJ1-1; perhaps TRBD1 as D (5 bases). CDR1 is MNHEY, CDR2 SVGEGT, per germline. Trimming took off 5 bases at V and 2 bases at J, with 9 bases between the two ends. The CDR3 totals 13 residues.

CDR3 protein: CASSYWSGGYTF. In DNA, the CDR3 is TGTGCCAGCAGTTATTGGAGCGGCGGCTACACCTTC. The gene calls are TRBV6-5 and TRBJ1-2; D not certain. V lost 3 bases, J lost 8 bases, and 10 bases lay in between. This CDR3 is 12 amino acids long. Germline assignment: CDR1 MNHEY and CDR2 SVGAGI.

This clonotype showed up just a few times. The CDR3 is CASSWRTSGTKDTQYF. CDR3 nucleotide sequence: TGTGCCAGCAGCTGGAGGACTAGCGGGACAAAAGATACGCAGTATTTT. This sequence joins TRBV5-5 and TRBJ2-3, with 12 bases that match TRBD2. J was trimmed by 5 bases and V by 3 bases; bases with no gene match: 7. Looked up from germline, CDR1 is SGHKS and CDR2 is YYEKEE (reference sequence). The length of the CDR3 is 16 residues.

V gene TRBV4-3 combines with J gene TRBJ2-7; D possibly corresponds to TRBD1 (5 bases). From germline, CDR1 is LGHNA and CDR2 YSLEER. The CDR3 is 16 amino acids. V dropped 0 bases and J dropped 2 bases, with 14 bases sitting between them. The CDR3 sequence is CASSQEGQGFPYEQYF. The CDR3 DNA reads TGCGCCAGCAGCCAAGAGGGGCAGGGCTTCCCCTACGAGCAGTACTTC.

This clonotype has only a few counts. This sequence joins TRBV7-3 and TRBJ2-5; TRBD1 or TRBD2 may be the D gene (5 bases each). The CDR3 is 15 amino acids. CDR1 and CDR2 from the germline V gene are SGHTA and FQGTGA. The V and J ends lost 2 bases and 5 bases respectively, with 15 bases between them. The CDR3 reads CASSLSGRQRETQYF. The CDR3 coding sequence is TGTGCCAGCAGCTTATCAGGGAGACAAAGGGAGACCCAGTACTTC.

V is TRBV7-9 and J is TRBJ2-1, with 11 bases lining up with TRBD2. Germline CDR1 SEHNR, CDR2 FQNEAQ (reference sequence). With 0 bases clipped from V and 6 bases from J, the junction kept 7 bases outside the gene matches. The CDR3 consists of 17 residues. The CDR3 DNA reads TGTGCCAGCAGCTTAGCTAGCGGGGGGGTTTCAGTCAATGAGCAGTTCTTC. This translates into CASSLASGGVSVNEQFF.

The chain is built from TRBV28 and TRBJ2-7; 9 bases map to TRBD2. The germline V gene encodes CDR1 MDHEN and CDR2 SYDVKM. V lost 3 bases, J lost 0 bases, and 12 bases stayed unmatched. CDR3 length: 18 amino acids. In nucleotides, the CDR3 is TGTGCCAGCAGTTTCCCGAATGATCCTAGCGGGGTCTCCTACGAGCAGTACTTC. Translated, it gives CASSFPNDPSGVSYEQYF.

The chain couples TRBV2 to TRBJ2-1; 12 bases map to TRBD2. The J segment lost 9 bases and the V segment lost 2 bases, leaving 5 bases of the junction unmatched. The germline V gene has CDR1 SNHLY and CDR2 FYNNEI. The CDR3 is 15 residues long. The CDR3 sequence: CASSELAGGPVEQFF. The CDR3 coding sequence is TGTGCCAGCAGTGAACTAGCGGGGGGGCCGGTTGAGCAGTTCTTC.

J is TRBJ2-1 and V is TRBV4-1, with D possibly being TRBD2 (6 bases). Germline V gene sequence: CDR1 MGHRA, CDR2 YSYEKL. With 1 base removed from V and 9 bases from J, the gap between germline ends came to 10 bases. This CDR3 spans 13 amino acids. The CDR3 DNA follows: TGCGCCAGCAGCCAAGTGGGACTGGGTGAGCAGTTCTTC. Its protein is CASSQVGLGEQFF.

The genes are TRBV5-4 and TRBJ2-1; D is ambiguous. The CDR3 contains 15 residues. The V end was cut by 1 base, the J end by 8 bases, with 16 bases between. Per the germline V gene, CDR1 is SGHNT and CDR2 is YYREEE (reference sequence). For the CDR3, the DNA is TGTGCCAGCAGCTTGTACGGGCCTGGTGGCGATGAGCAGTTCTTC. Encoded protein: CASSLYGPGGDEQFF.

The chain joins TRBV7-2 to TRBJ2-1; TRBD2 aligns across 12 bases. V lost 1 base, J lost 4 bases, and 14 bases stayed unmatched. CDR1 is SGHTA and CDR2 is FQGNSA in the germline V gene. The CDR3 length is 20 residues. The CDR3 DNA reads as TGTGCCAGCAGCTTAGTAGGGGCTAGCGGGAGGGCTTTCCGTTACAATGAGCAGTTCTTC. Its protein is CASSLVGASGRAFRYNEQFF.

This clonotype was detected only once. This chain uses TRBV6-1 with TRBJ2-1; 12 positions match TRBD1. Germline V gene data show CDR1 as MNHNS and CDR2 as SASEGT. V lost 2 bases, J lost 9 bases, and 5 bases stayed unmatched. The CDR3 covers 15 residues. The CDR3: CASSEMGTGGREQFF. The CDR3 region has the DNA TGTGCCAGCAGTGAAATGGGGACAGGGGGCCGTGAGCAGTTCTTC.

The genes are TRBV7-3 and TRBJ2-1, with D tentatively TRBD1 or TRBD2 (6 bases each). CDR3 length equals 17 residues. Germline values: CDR1 SGHTA, CDR2 FQGTGA. V was trimmed by 5 bases and J by 4 bases, leaving 21 bases between them. Here the CDR3 reads CASSPGSGAQFYNEQFF. The CDR3 DNA sequence: TGTGCCAGCAGCCCCGGTTCGGGGGCCCAATTTTACAATGAGCAGTTCTTC.

This clonotype came up a few times. V is TRBV20-1 and J is TRBJ2-7; tentatively, D is TRBD1 (6 bases). Judging by the DNA end, TRBJ2-5 fits better; the J call may be wrong. The CDR3 sequence is 12 residues long. Germline V gives CDR1 DFQATT, CDR2 SNEGSKA (reference sequence). This CDR3 reads CSANAETGTQYF. Written as DNA, the CDR3 is TGCAGTGCTAACGCCGAGACAGGGACCCAGTACTTC.

The rearrangement uses TRBV13 and TRBJ2-5; TRBD1 or TRBD2 may be the D gene (5 bases each). The CDR3 loop spans 15 amino acids. Germline V gives CDR1 PRHDT, CDR2 FYEKMQ (reference sequence). Trimming removed 5 bases at V and 1 base at J, with 14 bases between. In DNA form, the CDR3 reads TGTGCCAGCAGCCCCGGGACCGCGGGCCAAGAGACCCAGTACTTC. Translation: CASSPGTAGQETQYF.